This T cell receptor beta chain was captured by sequencing in a study of cytomegalovirus exposure and HLA in healthy donors. Repertoires were generated with immunoSEQ multiplex PCR, while TCRdb's copy carries only in-frame clones and drops some. The sample yields 110,000 to 150,000 clones, about 91% seen once. It was the approximately 130-subject validation cohort, separate from the 666-subject first cohort, to which the donors belonged. Study-wide points: In the 120 or so validation repertoires, just under 95% of cluster scores exceeded 0, per a later analysis. Most TCR sequences proved rare, with some public TCRs found in many donors. With high specificity and sensitivity, the classifier reportedly diagnosed cytomegalovirus status.

As concerns this clone: Its antigen is as yet unknown.

Germline V gene data show CDR1 as MNHEY and CDR2 as SMNVEV (reference sequence). The CDR3 is 14 amino acids. Trimming shortened V by 5 bases and J by 7 bases, and 17 bases separated the two germline ends. The sequence derives from a woman under 30 in good health and CMV-seropositive. Sequenced material: PBMCs. The chain recombines TRBV27 with TRBJ1-2, with a possible D match to TRBD1 (6 bases). DNA for the CDR3: TGTGCCAGCAGTCCAGGGGCTCTTCCGGGTGGCTACACCTTC. It codes for CASSPGALPGGYTF.